The 27 T cell receptor beta chains below were found in one sample sequenced in a study of CD8 T cells in Susac syndrome. After extraction with the RNeasy kit, about 0.5 to 1 ug of the RNA was reverse transcribed using random hexamers. Each CDR3 protein is one row after TCRdb ran MiXCR on the immunoSEQ multiplex PCR reads. The table has 150,000 to 200,000 distinct CDR3 sequences, about 93% seen once; the top ten hold 0.1%. The material sequenced was CD4+ T cells from PBMCs. Receptors originate from a human donor in good health.

The chain is built from TRBV6-1 and TRBJ2-1; D might be TRBD1 (5 bases). Trimming took off 5 bases at V and 5 bases at J, with 13 bases between the two ends. CDR3 size: 14 residues. CDR1 is MNHNS and CDR2 is SASEGT in the germline V gene. CDR3 amino acids: CASSLDRKDNEQFF. The CDR3 DNA follows: TGTGCCAGCAGTCTCGACAGAAAAGACAATGAGCAGTTCTTC.

The chain links TRBV29-1 to TRBJ1-1; the D is unclear. CDR1 is SQVTM, CDR2 ANQGSEA, per germline. The CDR3 covers 12 residues. V lost 5 bases and J 1 base, leaving 8 bases between the germline ends. The CDR3 DNA follows: TGCAGCGTTTTTCCGGGGAACACTGAAGCTTTCTTT. This sequence encodes CSVFPGNTEAFF.

V usage is TRBV7-8 and J usage is TRBJ2-5; D is ambiguous. The CDR3 runs to 16 residues. Germline loops: CDR1 SGHVS, CDR2 FQNEAQ. The germline V and J ends were trimmed by 7 bases and 0 bases, with 18 bases remaining between them. CDR3 coding DNA: TGTGCCAGCACCCCCGGGCAGAATATTTACCAAGAGACCCAGTACTTC. Translation gives CASTPGQNIYQETQYF.

The rearrangement uses TRBV5-1 and TRBJ1-1; D is uncertain. The CDR3 is made up of 15 amino acids. V lost 5 bases to trimming and J lost 4 bases, with 18 bases between them. Germline CDR1 SGHRS, CDR2 YFSETQ. The CDR3: CASSLSRLEATEAFF. The CDR3 nucleotides are TGCGCCAGCAGTTTGTCCCGTCTCGAGGCCACTGAAGCTTTCTTT.

This chain connects TRBV5-1 to TRBJ2-5; TRBD2 aligns across 11 bases. Germline CDR1 reads SGHRS; CDR2 reads YFSETQ. This CDR3 comprises 15 residues. Losses at the gene ends were 2 bases for V and 4 bases for J; bases not matched to a gene: 4. The CDR3, as DNA: TGCGCCAGCAGCTTTAGCGGGGGGGCCGGAGAGACCCAGTACTTC. Encoded protein: CASSFSGGAGETQYF. Full variable domain (outside the CDR3, taken from reference TRBV5-1 and TRBJ2-5): KAGVTQTPRYLIKTRGQQVTLSCSPISGHRSVSWYQQTPGQGLQFLFEYFSETQRNKGNFPGRFSGRQFSNSRSEMNVSTLELGDSALYLCASSFSGGAGETQYFGPGTRLLVL.

The chain uses TRBV6-5 and TRBJ1-2, with D possibly being TRBD1 (5 bases). The CDR3 extends over 13 amino acids. Trimming stripped 3 bases from V and 8 bases from J, with 13 bases between. In germline, CDR1 is MNHEY, CDR2 SVGAGI. The CDR3 loop reads CASSYLGKGGYTF. Here the CDR3 DNA reads TGTGCCAGCAGTTATCTTGGAAAGGGGGGCTACACCTTC.

V and J are TRBV15 and TRBJ2-7; D is possibly TRBD2 (6 bases). The V gene's germline CDR1 is LNHNV and CDR2 YYDKDF (reference sequence). The ends were cut back, 1 base at V and 3 bases at J, with 19 bases in the middle. The CDR3 is made up of 17 amino acids. CDR3 protein: CATSRVRGGPSGYEQYF. The CDR3 nucleotides are TGTGCCACCAGCAGAGTCCGCGGAGGGCCTTCGGGCTACGAGCAGTACTTC.

The V and J genes are TRBV29-1 and TRBJ1-2; 9 bases fit TRBD1. With 5 bases clipped from V and 7 bases from J, the junction kept 5 bases outside the gene matches. Germline V gene sequence: CDR1 SQVTM, CDR2 ANQGSEA. The CDR3 is 12 residues long. The CDR3 DNA reads as TGCAGCGTTATGGGACAGGGATTTGGCTACACCTTC. It encodes CSVMGQGFGYTF.

V is TRBV7-9 and J is TRBJ2-1; 12 bases agree with TRBD2. Per the germline V gene, CDR1 is SEHNR and CDR2 is FQNEAQ (reference sequence). The CDR3 loop spans 16 amino acids. J was trimmed by 6 bases and V by 2 bases; bases with no gene match: 5. The CDR3 region is CASSLILAGGINEQFF. CDR3 in DNA: TGTGCCAGCAGCTTAATCCTAGCGGGGGGGATCAATGAGCAGTTCTTC. Together with reference TRBV7-9 and TRBJ2-1, the CDR3 gives the full variable domain: DTGVSQNPRHKITKRGQNVTFRCDPISEHNRLYWYRQTLGQGPEFLTYFQNEAQLEKSRLLSDRFSAERPKGSFSTLEIQRTEQGDSAMYLCASSLILAGGINEQFFGPGTRLTVL.

This clonotype occurred once. The rearrangement uses TRBV7-2 and TRBJ1-2; 7 bases match TRBD1. The CDR3 extends over 16 amino acids. The V and J ends lost 1 base and 3 bases, in that order; junction bases with no gene match: 8. Germline CDR1 SGHTA, CDR2 FQGNSA. The DNA of the CDR3 is TGTGCCAGCAGCTTAGGCGGGGCAGGGGGTGACTATGGCTACACCTTC. Its protein is CASSLGGAGGDYGYTF.

The rearrangement links TRBV24-1 to TRBJ2-3, with a possible D match to TRBD1 (5 bases). V dropped 4 bases and J dropped 4 bases, with 14 bases sitting between them. The CDR3 spans 15 residues. Germline CDR1 is KGHDR and CDR2 is SFDVKD. CDR3 DNA sequence: TGTGCCACCAGTGAAGGCGACAGATTCTCAGATACGCAGTATTTT. Translated, it gives CATSEGDRFSDTQYF.

The genes are TRBV10-3 and TRBJ1-6; no firm D call. The V gene's germline CDR1 is ENHRY and CDR2 SYGVKD. V lost 2 bases and J 7 bases, leaving 9 bases between the germline ends. The CDR3 consists of 14 residues. The CDR3 sequence: CAISEGQFNSPLHF. The CDR3 nucleotides are TGTGCCATCAGTGAGGGGCAGTTCAATTCACCCCTCCACTTT.

This clonotype was detected only once. CDR3 in DNA: TGTGCCAGCAGCTTGGATACACGCCCCGAGACCCAGTACTTC. It codes for CASSLDTRPETQYF. This chain joins TRBV5-4 and TRBJ2-5, with unresolved D. The CDR3 covers 14 residues. The V end lost 0 bases, the J end lost 5 bases, and 11 bases lay between the germline ends. Germline V gives CDR1 SGHNT, CDR2 YYREEE (reference sequence).

This CDR3 reads CASSSIGDQPQHF. The CDR3 DNA sequence: TGTGCCAGCAGCTCGATCGGGGATCAGCCCCAGCATTTT. The chain carries TRBV7-9 and TRBJ1-5; D gene ambiguous. This CDR3 is built from 13 residues. With 4 bases removed from V and 5 bases from J, the gap between germline ends came to 9 bases. Germline V lookup: CDR1 SEHNR, CDR2 FQNEAQ (reference sequence). Based on the CDR3 plus reference TRBV7-9 and TRBJ1-5, the full variable domain is DTGVSQNPRHKITKRGQNVTFRCDPISEHNRLYWYRQTLGQGPEFLTYFQNEAQLEKSRLLSDRFSAERPKGSFSTLEIQRTEQGDSAMYLCASSSIGDQPQHFGDGTRLSIL.

The V and J genes are TRBV5-1 and TRBJ2-3; possible D gene TRBD1, 6 bases. Trimming removed 0 bases from V and 2 bases from J, with 13 bases in between. The CDR3 consists of 16 residues. The germline gives CDR1 SGHRS, CDR2 YFSETQ. The DNA of the CDR3 is TGCGCCAGCAGCTTGGCCGCAGGACAGATCACAGATACGCAGTATTTT. This gives the protein CASSLAAGQITDTQYF.

This rearrangement joins TRBV12-3 or TRBV12-4 to TRBJ1-5; D is unclear. This CDR3 has 12 residues. Trimming left V 7 bases short and J 3 bases short, with 7 bases between. The CDR3 DNA reads TGTGCCAGCACCTTGAACAATCAGCCCCAGCATTTT. Translation gives CASTLNNQPQHF.

This chain connects TRBV5-4 to TRBJ2-3; the match to TRBD1 covers 8 bases. The CDR3 contains 14 residues. V was clipped by 4 bases and J by 5 bases; unmatched bases: 6. The V gene's germline CDR1 is SGHNT and CDR2 YYREEE (reference sequence). CDR3 amino acids: CASSPGQGRDTQYF. For the CDR3, the DNA is TGTGCCAGCAGCCCAGGACAGGGAAGAGATACGCAGTATTTT. The full variable domain, its missing parts supplied by reference TRBV5-4 and TRBJ2-3, is ETGVTQSPTHLIKTRGQQVTLRCSSQSGHNTVSWYQQALGQGPQFIFQYYREEENGRGNFPPRFSGLQFPNYSSELNVNALELDDSALYLCASSPGQGRDTQYFGPGTRLTVL.

This chain links TRBV9 with TRBJ2-3; D is uncertain. V lost 2 bases to trimming and J lost 2 bases, with 9 bases between them. The germline CDR1 and CDR2 sequences are SGDLS and YYNGEE. This CDR3 spans 14 amino acids. The CDR3 region has the DNA TGTGCCAGCAGCGTCCTAGATCTCACAGATACGCAGTATTTT. Translated: CASSVLDLTDTQYF. The full variable domain, its missing parts supplied by reference TRBV9 and TRBJ2-3, is DSGVTQTPKHLITATGQRVTLRCSPRSGDLSVYWYQQSLDQGLQFLIQYYNGEERAKGNILERFSAQQFPDLHSELNLSSLELGDSALYFCASSVLDLTDTQYFGPGTRLTVL.

The chain joins TRBV5-1 to TRBJ1-6; D remains unclear. Trimming removed 3 bases from V and 7 bases from J, with 8 bases in between. The CDR3 sequence is 13 residues long. Germline CDR1 is SGHRS and CDR2 is YFSETQ. The DNA for the CDR3 is TGCGCCAGCAGCTCCCGCCCCAATTCACCCCTCCACTTT. It encodes CASSSRPNSPLHF.

The J gene is TRBJ1-5, the V gene TRBV13; D remains ambiguous. Trimming pared 0 bases from V and 10 bases from J, leaving 13 bases between. The CDR3 totals 14 residues. Germline CDR1 is PRHDT and CDR2 is FYEKMQ (reference sequence). The CDR3 region is CASSLGDRRGPQHF. CDR3 bases: TGTGCCAGCAGCTTAGGGGACCGCCGGGGTCCCCAGCATTTT.

V usage is TRBV9 and J usage is TRBJ2-7, with D perhaps matching TRBD1 or TRBD2 (7 bases each). CDR3 length equals 14 residues. The germline V gene has CDR1 SGDLS and CDR2 YYNGEE. Trimming cost V 4 bases and J 4 bases, with 15 bases left between them. The CDR3 is CASSPRGGEYEQYF. CDR3 nucleotides: TGTGCCAGCAGCCCCAGGGGGGGTGAATACGAGCAGTACTTC.

This clonotype was detected only once. The J gene is TRBJ1-5, the V gene TRBV7-2; TRBD1 might be the D (6 bases). The germline V and J ends were trimmed by 7 bases and 3 bases, with 16 bases remaining between them. The CDR3 covers 15 residues. Germline V gene sequence: CDR1 SGHTA, CDR2 FQGNSA. The CDR3 reads CASTEGTIANQPQHF. The CDR3 DNA is TGTGCCAGCACCGAGGGGACAATAGCCAATCAGCCCCAGCATTTT.

The chain employs TRBV3-1 and TRBJ2-1; the D gene is possibly TRBD2 (6 bases). Looked up from germline, CDR1 is LGHDT and CDR2 is YNNKEL (reference sequence). This CDR3 has 14 amino acids. Trimming removed 0 bases from V and 10 bases from J, with 13 bases in between. CDR3 DNA sequence: TGTGCCAGCAGCCAAGATCGGGGAGGTCGGGAGCAGTTCTTC. Encoded protein: CASSQDRGGREQFF.

This chain uses TRBV7-8 with TRBJ2-2, with D perhaps matching TRBD2 (6 bases). The CDR3 spans 15 residues. Germline V gene sequence: CDR1 SGHVS, CDR2 FQNEAQ. V was trimmed by 8 bases and J by 0 bases, leaving 13 bases between them. CDR3 protein: CASRGMAANTGELFF. The CDR3 bases are TGTGCCAGCCGCGGGATGGCTGCGAACACCGGGGAGCTGTTTTTT.

The chain is built from TRBV2 and TRBJ2-3; 10 nucleotides align to TRBD2. Germline-derived CDR1 and CDR2 are SNHLY and FYNNEI. CDR3 length equals 13 residues. Trimming cost V 10 bases and J 8 bases; bases outside gene matches: 9. The CDR3 here is CATPTLAGVTQYF. The CDR3 DNA is TGTGCCACTCCCACGCTAGCGGGGGTTACGCAGTATTTT. Full variable domain (outside the CDR3, taken from reference TRBV2 and TRBJ2-3): EPEVTQTPSHQVTQMGQEVILRCVPISNHLYFYWYRQILGQKVEFLVSFYNNEISEKSEIFDDQFSVERPDGSNFTLKIRSTKLEDSAMYFCATPTLAGVTQYFGPGTRLTVL.

V and J are TRBV20-1 and TRBJ2-2, with 10 nucleotides matching TRBD2. Unmatched junction bases numbered 6, after V lost 0 bases and J lost 5 bases. Germline V lookup: CDR1 DFQATT, CDR2 SNEGSKA (reference sequence). The CDR3 runs 16 residues. The CDR3 reads CSARDQPSGGTGELFF. In nucleotides, the CDR3 is TGCAGTGCTAGAGATCAGCCTAGCGGGGGTACCGGGGAGCTGTTTTTT.

This chain joins TRBV12-3 or TRBV12-4 and TRBJ2-5; TRBD1 aligns across 9 bases. J lost 4 bases, V lost 5 bases, and 5 bases had no gene match. This CDR3 region has 14 residues. The CDR3 DNA reads as TGTGCCAGCAGTCGGTCGGGACAGGGAGAGACCCAGTACTTC. Its translation: CASSRSGQGETQYF.